Listed below are T cell receptor beta chains from one sample, sequenced in a study of PD-L1 blockade in urothelial cancer. Data came from immunoSEQ multiplex PCR; TCRdb stores just in-frame clones and leaves some out. The data hold around 70,000 clones, with 65% to 85% observed a single time. The source material was PBMCs, sampled around atezolizumab (anti-PD-L1) treatment. All receptors come from a woman aged 70 to 79 with urothelial cancer. The CDR3 runs from the conserved cysteine through the conserved F or W. A D gene is named only where the DNA matches it firmly. Rows give clone size only sometimes, using once, few, many, or a class for an expanded clone.

abundance: .
j_gene: TRBJ2-3
v_gene: TRBV5-1
d_gene: .
CDR3aa: CASSPESRGFDTQYF
CDR3nt: TGCGCCAGCAGCCCTGAAAGTAGGGGGTTTGATACGCAGTATTTT

abundance: .
j_gene: TRBJ2-7
v_gene: TRBV6-6
d_gene: TRBD2
CDR3aa: CASSAAVAGNYEQYF
CDR3nt: TGTGCCAGCAGTGCCGCGGTAGCGGGAAACTACGAGCAGTACTTC

abundance: few
j_gene: TRBJ2-4
v_gene: TRBV7-2
d_gene: .
CDR3aa: CASSLATGDGQNIQYF
CDR3nt: TGTGCCAGCAGCTTAGCGACGGGGGATGGACAAAACATTCAGTACTTC

abundance: .
j_gene: TRBJ2-2
v_gene: TRBV5-5
d_gene: TRBD2
CDR3aa: CASSSTLAGAPGELFF
CDR3nt: TGTGCCAGCAGCTCGACACTAGCGGGAGCCCCCGGGGAGCTGTTTTTT

abundance: .
j_gene: TRBJ2-5
v_gene: TRBV27
d_gene: TRBD2
CDR3aa: CASSPLGGAVETQYF
CDR3nt: TGTGCCAGCAGCCCCCTCGGGGGGGCAGTAGAGACCCAGTACTTC

abundance: few
j_gene: TRBJ1-4
v_gene: TRBV28
d_gene: .
CDR3aa: CASSLERSREKLFF
CDR3nt: TGTGCCAGCAGTTTGGAGCGATCCCGGGAAAAACTGTTTTTT

abundance: .
j_gene: TRBJ1-5
v_gene: TRBV7-2
d_gene: .
CDR3aa: CASSLAANRINQPQHF
CDR3nt: TGTGCCAGCAGCTTAGCGGCGAACAGGATCAATCAGCCCCAGCATTTT

abundance: .
j_gene: TRBJ1-2
v_gene: TRBV4-1
d_gene: TRBD1
CDR3aa: CASSQVTGTGGGYTF
CDR3nt: TGCGCCAGCAGCCAGGTAACGGGGACAGGCGGTGGCTACACCTTC

abundance: .
j_gene: TRBJ1-5
v_gene: TRBV7-4
d_gene: .
CDR3aa: CASSREVTGRGYRKQPQHF
CDR3nt: TGTGCCAGCAGCCGCGAGGTCACAGGGCGCGGTTATCGTAAACAGCCCCAGCATTTT

abundance: .
j_gene: TRBJ2-2
v_gene: TRBV5-1
d_gene: .
CDR3aa: CASSRAGGADTGELFF
CDR3nt: TGCGCCAGCAGCCGAGCAGGTGGGGCGGACACCGGGGAGCTGTTTTTT

abundance: .
j_gene: TRBJ2-7
v_gene: TRBV6-1
d_gene: .
CDR3aa: CASSEVRAYEQYF
CDR3nt: TGTGCCAGCAGTGAAGTCCGAGCGTACGAGCAGTACTTC

abundance: once
j_gene: TRBJ2-1
v_gene: TRBV10-3
d_gene: .
CDR3aa: CATLERNEQFF
CDR3nt: TGTGCCACCCTCGAGCGCAATGAGCAGTTCTTC

abundance: .
j_gene: TRBJ2-1
v_gene: TRBV6-1
d_gene: .
CDR3aa: CASSEALSTAQFF
CDR3nt: TGTGCCAGCAGTGAAGCGCTGTCGACAGCGCAGTTCTTC

abundance: .
j_gene: TRBJ2-7
v_gene: TRBV2
d_gene: TRBD2
CDR3aa: CASTPGLALDEQYF
CDR3nt: TGTGCCAGCACGCCGGGACTAGCGCTCGACGAGCAGTACTTC

abundance: .
j_gene: TRBJ2-3
v_gene: TRBV18
d_gene: TRBD2
CDR3aa: CASSRTSDSTDTQYF
CDR3nt: TGTGCCAGCTCAAGGACTAGCGATAGCACAGATACGCAGTATTTT

abundance: .
j_gene: TRBJ2-5
v_gene: TRBV7-6
d_gene: .
CDR3aa: CASSLGSGAGETQYF
CDR3nt: TGTGCCAGCAGCTTGGGATCCGGGGCGGGGGAGACCCAGTACTTC

abundance: .
j_gene: TRBJ1-1
v_gene: TRBV6-5
d_gene: .
CDR3aa: CASSYEFMNTEAFF
CDR3nt: TGTGCCAGCAGTTACGAGTTCATGAACACTGAAGCTTTCTTT

abundance: .
j_gene: TRBJ1-4
v_gene: TRBV15
d_gene: TRBD1
CDR3aa: CATSKDRRTIPQVATNEKLFF
CDR3nt: TGTGCCACCAGCAAGGACAGGCGGACAATCCCTCAAGTTGCAACTAATGAAAAACTGTTTTTT

abundance: .
j_gene: TRBJ2-2
v_gene: TRBV4-2
d_gene: .
CDR3aa: CASSQETVPNTGELFF
CDR3nt: TGTGCCAGCAGCCAAGAGACAGTTCCGAACACCGGGGAGCTGTTTTTT

abundance: .
j_gene: TRBJ2-7
v_gene: TRBV28
d_gene: TRBD1
CDR3aa: CASRTTLGTGKGGQYF
CDR3nt: TGTGCCAGCCGCACGACCCTAGGGACAGGGAAAGGAGGGCAGTACTTC

abundance: .
j_gene: TRBJ2-6
v_gene: TRBV7-3
d_gene: .
CDR3aa: CASSPIGTHFSGANVLTF
CDR3nt: TGTGCCAGCAGCCCAATCGGGACACACTTCTCTGGGGCCAACGTCCTGACTTTC

abundance: .
j_gene: TRBJ1-4
v_gene: TRBV15
d_gene: .
CDR3aa: CATHGANEKLFF
CDR3nt: TGTGCCACCCACGGGGCTAATGAAAAACTGTTTTTT

abundance: .
j_gene: TRBJ2-7
v_gene: TRBV6-9
d_gene: TRBD1
CDR3aa: CVQVPGTGSYEQYF
CDR3nt: TGTGTCCAAGTCCCAGGGACAGGGTCCTACGAGCAGTACTTC

abundance: .
j_gene: TRBJ2-3
v_gene: TRBV19
d_gene: TRBD2
CDR3aa: CASSSGQTTDTQYF
CDR3nt: TGTGCCAGTTCTAGCGGTCAGACCACAGATACGCAGTATTTT

abundance: .
j_gene: TRBJ2-2
v_gene: TRBV29-1
d_gene: TRBD2
CDR3aa: CSVGLAGGPDTGELFF
CDR3nt: TGCAGCGTTGGCCTAGCGGGAGGGCCCGACACCGGGGAGCTGTTTTTT

abundance: .
j_gene: TRBJ2-1
v_gene: TRBV27
d_gene: TRBD2
CDR3aa: CASSPGLAGEQFF
CDR3nt: TGTGCCAGCAGCCCCGGACTAGCTGGAGAGCAGTTCTTC

abundance: .
j_gene: TRBJ2-3
v_gene: TRBV5-1
d_gene: TRBD2
CDR3aa: CASSLSSLAGGPGTQYF
CDR3nt: TGCGCCAGCAGCTTGTCTTCCCTAGCGGGAGGGCCCGGTACGCAGTATTTT

abundance: few
j_gene: TRBJ2-7
v_gene: TRBV27
d_gene: TRBD1
CDR3aa: CASSRDSRHEQYF
CDR3nt: TGTGCCAGCAGCCGGGACAGTCGCCACGAGCAGTACTTC

abundance: .
j_gene: TRBJ1-5
v_gene: TRBV18
d_gene: TRBD1
CDR3aa: CASSSGQGIAQPQHF
CDR3nt: TGTGCCAGCTCATCGGGACAGGGGATCGCTCAGCCCCAGCATTTT

abundance: once
j_gene: TRBJ1-5
v_gene: TRBV28
d_gene: .
CDR3aa: CASRDRYSNQPQHF
CDR3nt: TGTGCCAGCAGGGACAGATATAGCAATCAGCCCCAGCATTTT

abundance: .
j_gene: TRBJ2-1
v_gene: TRBV11-2
d_gene: .
CDR3aa: CASSFPRGAGDEQFF
CDR3nt: TGTGCCAGCAGCTTTCCTCGGGGGGCGGGGGATGAGCAGTTCTTC

abundance: .
j_gene: TRBJ2-7
v_gene: TRBV6-1
d_gene: .
CDR3aa: CASSEYRVSPFTYEQYF
CDR3nt: TGTGCCAGCAGTGAGTACAGGGTTAGTCCCTTTACCTACGAGCAGTACTTC

abundance: .
j_gene: TRBJ2-1
v_gene: TRBV6-6
d_gene: TRBD2
CDR3aa: CASSGSGGVGEQFF
CDR3nt: TGTGCCAGCAGTGGTAGCGGGGGGGTTGGTGAGCAGTTCTTC

abundance: .
j_gene: TRBJ2-1
v_gene: TRBV7-8
d_gene: TRBD2
CDR3aa: CASSPLRGREGLRGEQFF
CDR3nt: TGTGCCAGCAGCCCCCTCCGGGGGCGGGAGGGCCTTCGGGGTGAGCAGTTCTTC

abundance: .
j_gene: TRBJ1-2
v_gene: TRBV7-9
d_gene: .
CDR3aa: CATSRGSGYTF
CDR3nt: TGTGCCACCTCCCGGGGTAGCGGCTACACCTTC

abundance: .
j_gene: TRBJ2-1
v_gene: TRBV7-2
d_gene: TRBD1
CDR3aa: CASSFGPRDRGYNEQFF
CDR3nt: TGTGCCAGCAGCTTCGGACCCCGGGACAGGGGATACAATGAGCAGTTCTTC

abundance: once
j_gene: TRBJ2-7
v_gene: TRBV28
d_gene: .
CDR3aa: CASRPIVGGGQREYF
CDR3nt: TGTGCCAGCAGACCCATCGTTGGGGGGGGCCAACGGGAGTACTTC

abundance: .
j_gene: TRBJ2-7
v_gene: TRBV6-6
d_gene: TRBD2
CDR3aa: CASSERTSGNYEQYF
CDR3nt: TGTGCCAGCAGCGAGCGGACTAGCGGGAACTACGAGCAGTACTTC

abundance: .
j_gene: TRBJ1-3
v_gene: TRBV6-5
d_gene: .
CDR3aa: CASSYYFGGSGNTIYF
CDR3nt: TGTGCCAGCAGTTACTACTTCGGGGGCTCTGGAAACACCATATATTTT

abundance: once
j_gene: TRBJ2-7
v_gene: TRBV21-1
d_gene: .
CDR3aa: CASSKRRDSPYEQYF
CDR3nt: TGTGCCAGCAGCAAACGTAGGGACAGCCCCTACGAGCAGTACTTC

abundance: .
j_gene: TRBJ2-7
v_gene: TRBV19
d_gene: .
CDR3aa: CASMRGRGYEQYF
CDR3nt: TGTGCCAGTATGCGGGGGCGCGGATACGAGCAGTACTTC

abundance: once
j_gene: TRBJ2-7
v_gene: TRBV5-1
d_gene: .
CDR3aa: CASSRMTGSHYEQYF
CDR3nt: TGCGCCAGCAGCCGGATGACAGGTTCCCACTACGAGCAGTACTTC

abundance: .
j_gene: TRBJ2-7
v_gene: TRBV6-1
d_gene: .
CDR3aa: CASKRLRTAYEQYF
CDR3nt: TGTGCCAGCAAGAGGCTCCGGACAGCCTACGAGCAGTACTTC